The 24 T cell receptor beta chains given below trace back to one sample, sequenced in a study of T cell responses to AZD1222 COVID-19 vaccine. Assay: immunoSEQ multiplex PCR; the TCRdb copy retains only in-frame clones and omits some. In the table there are 150,000 to 200,000 clones, 85% to 90% of which are singletons. Sample: peripheral blood, taken on day 0 of AZD1222 vaccination. These TCRs come from an adult in good health.

The chain joins TRBV3-1 (or the pseudogene TRBV3-2) to TRBJ2-1, with a possible D match to TRBD2 (6 bases). Germline V gives CDR1 LGHDT, CDR2 YNNKEL (reference sequence). V lost 2 bases and J 7 bases, leaving 12 bases between the germline ends. The CDR3 is 14 amino acids. This CDR3 is CASSQKGGANEQFF. CDR3 in DNA: TGTGCCAGCAGCCAAAAGGGAGGAGCTAATGAGCAGTTCTTC.

The V and J genes are TRBV6-6 and TRBJ2-7, with D perhaps TRBD1 or TRBD2 (5 bases each). The CDR3 has 13 residues. CDR1 and CDR2 (germline): MNHNY, SVGAGI (reference sequence). V lost 6 bases and J lost 4, with 13 bases in between. The CDR3: CASSPRGAYEQYV. DNA for the CDR3: TGTGCCAGCAGCCCCCGGGGCGCTTACGAGCAGTACGTC.

The chain employs TRBV28 and TRBJ1-5; unclear D gene. Germline CDR1 and CDR2: MDHEN and SYDVKM. Trimming pared 4 bases from V and 7 bases from J, leaving 8 bases between. The CDR3 contains 12 residues. CDR3 DNA: TGTGCCAGCAGTTCCGCCCCCCAGCCCCAGCATTTT. It specifies CASSSAPQPQHF.

The chain employs TRBV27 and TRBJ2-2; D gene uncertain. This CDR3 comprises 15 residues. V lost 6 bases and J lost 0, with 11 bases in between. Per the germline V gene, CDR1 is MNHEY and CDR2 is SMNVEV (reference sequence). CDR3 nucleotides: TGTGCCAGCAGGCCATTGGGCGCGAACACCGGGGAGCTGTTTTTT. This encodes CASRPLGANTGELFF.

J is TRBJ2-6 and V is TRBV9, with unresolved D. Germline V gene sequence: CDR1 SGDLS, CDR2 YYNGEE. The CDR3 consists of 15 residues. The V end was cut by 2 bases, the J end by 1 base, with 7 bases between. CDR3 DNA sequence: TGTGCCAGCAGCGTCGACAATTCTGGGGCCAACGTCCTGACTTTC. It translates to CASSVDNSGANVLTF.

The rearrangement uses TRBV15 and TRBJ1-6; 7 positions agree with TRBD1. This CDR3 spans 13 amino acids. V shed 1 base, J shed 14 bases, and the junction held 5 bases outside the gene matches. Germline loops: CDR1 LNHNV, CDR2 YYDKDF (reference sequence). DNA for the CDR3: TGTGCCACCAGCAGAGGGACAGGCTCCACCCTCCACTTT. This codes for CATSRGTGSTLHF.

Worth noting for this clone: The sample holds other DNA sequences that translate to the same CDR3. The rearrangement links TRBV3-1 (or the pseudogene TRBV3-2) to TRBJ1-3, with a weak D call TRBD1 (6 bases). The CDR3 extends over 14 amino acids. Germline V lookup: CDR1 LGHDT, CDR2 YNNKEL (reference sequence). V was clipped by 4 bases and J by 5 bases, with 12 bases between them. CDR3 bases: TGTGCCAGCAGCCCGGGGGGGGCCAGAAACACCATATATTTT. As protein: CASSPGGARNTIYF.

The gene calls are TRBV10-1 and TRBJ2-3, with D perhaps TRBD1 or TRBD2 (5 bases each). Germline lookup yields CDR1 WNHNN and CDR2 SYGVQD (reference sequence). This CDR3 comprises 15 residues. V shed 4 bases and J shed 4 bases, with 15 bases lying between them. CDR3 in DNA: TGCGCCAGCAGTGCAGGGACGTCGGGCGCAGATACGCAGTATTTT. Amino acid sequence: CASSAGTSGADTQYF.

V gene TRBV5-1 combines with J gene TRBJ1-2; D gene ambiguous. This CDR3 contains 16 residues. Trimming removed 5 bases at V and 5 bases at J, with 22 bases between. Germline V CDR1 and CDR2: SGHRS, YFSETQ. The CDR3 sequence is CASSSEGSPERYGYTF. Here the CDR3 DNA reads TGCGCCAGCAGTTCCGAGGGCAGTCCTGAGAGGTATGGCTACACCTTC.

V gene TRBV4-1 combines with J gene TRBJ1-2; tentative D call: TRBD1 (6 bases). With 3 bases removed from V and 5 bases from J, the gap between germline ends came to 13 bases. This CDR3 region has 14 residues. CDR1 MGHRA and CDR2 YSYEKL come from the germline V gene. The CDR3 DNA reads as TGCGCCAGCAGCCAGGCGGGACATTTGTATGGCTACACCTTC. Encoded protein: CASSQAGHLYGYTF.

J is TRBJ2-7 and V is TRBV7-2, with unresolved D. The germline CDR1 and CDR2 sequences are SGHTA and FQGNSA. This CDR3 has 13 amino acids. Trimming cost V 5 bases and J 3 bases, with 11 bases left between them. The CDR3 nucleotides read TGTGCCAGCAGCGCTACAGCGAACTACGAGCAGTACTTC. Translating gives CASSATANYEQYF.

The chain employs TRBV5-1 and TRBJ1-6; D call uncertain. CDR3 size: 17 residues. In germline, CDR1 is SGHRS, CDR2 YFSETQ. Trimming took 4 bases from V and 0 from J, leaving 14 bases between them. This chain's CDR3 is CASSPRAPSSYNSPLHF. CDR3 in DNA: TGCGCCAGCAGCCCGCGGGCTCCGAGCTCCTATAATTCACCCCTCCACTTT.

The chain uses TRBV5-4 and TRBJ2-1; 9 bases line up with TRBD2. The V gene end was trimmed by 1 base and the J gene end by 2 bases; junction bases not matched to a gene: 1. CDR3 length: 15 residues. Per germline, CDR1 SGHNT and CDR2 YYREEE (reference sequence). The CDR3 reads CASSLSSGTYNEQFF. The CDR3 DNA is TGTGCCAGCAGCTTGTCTAGCGGGACCTACAATGAGCAGTTCTTC. The whole variable domain, filled in from reference TRBV5-4 and TRBJ2-1, reads ETGVTQSPTHLIKTRGQQVTLRCSSQSGHNTVSWYQQALGQGPQFIFQYYREEENGRGNFPPRFSGLQFPNYSSELNVNALELDDSALYLCASSLSSGTYNEQFFGPGTRLTVL.

The chain is built from TRBV24-1 and TRBJ1-4, with unresolved D. Germline V lookup: CDR1 KGHDR, CDR2 SFDVKD. This CDR3 is 16 amino acids long. The V end was cut by 4 bases, the J end by 0 bases, with 11 bases between. The CDR3 is CATSEPPWATNEKLFF. The CDR3 DNA follows: TGTGCCACCAGTGAACCCCCATGGGCAACTAATGAAAAACTGTTTTTT.

This clone was detected once. The chain joins TRBV6-1 to TRBJ1-6; D perhaps matches TRBD1 (6 bases). The V end lost 4 bases, the J end lost 7 bases, and 17 bases lay between the germline ends. Germline values: CDR1 MNHNS, CDR2 SASEGT. The CDR3 sequence is 16 residues long. CDR3 coding DNA: TGTGCCAGCAGTGGCCAGGGCAGGGGATGGAATTCACCCCTCCACTTT. It encodes CASSGQGRGWNSPLHF.

The gene calls are TRBV3-1 (or the pseudogene TRBV3-2) and TRBJ2-1, with a possible D match to TRBD1 (6 bases). The V end lost 4 bases, the J end lost 5 bases, and 12 bases lay between the germline ends. CDR1 LGHDT and CDR2 YNNKEL come from the germline V gene (reference sequence). CDR3 size: 14 residues. The CDR3 bases are TGTGCCAGCAGCCCAAAAGGACAGAACAATGAGCAGTTCTTC. Its protein product is CASSPKGQNNEQFF.

This clone showed up just a few times. The chain is built from TRBV30 and TRBJ2-7; 10 positions match TRBD1. Germline values: CDR1 GTSNPN, CDR2 SVGIG (reference sequence). The junction had 2 bases not matched to a gene; V was cut back by 3 bases and J by 0 bases. The CDR3 consists of 14 residues. The CDR3 protein is CAWRGQGSSYEQYF. The CDR3 DNA sequence: TGTGCCTGGAGGGGACAGGGGAGCTCCTACGAGCAGTACTTC.

This clone was observed once. The V gene is TRBV6-2 or TRBV6-3, the J gene TRBJ2-2, with D possibly matching TRBD1 (6 bases). The CDR3 totals 14 residues. Trimming took 5 bases from V and 3 from J, leaving 10 bases between them. Germline CDR1 is MNHEY and CDR2 is SVGEGT. The CDR3 region has the DNA TGTGCCAGCAGTCGACAGGCGTACACCGGGGAGCTGTTTTTT. Protein: CASSRQAYTGELFF.

The sample holds one count of this clone. V usage is TRBV7-3 and J usage is TRBJ1-6; D remains unclear. This CDR3 is 14 amino acids long. The V gene lost 0 bases and the J gene lost 5 bases, with 5 bases spanning the gap. CDR1 and CDR2 (germline): SGHTA, FQGTGA. The CDR3 sequence: CASSLTGNNSPLHF. The DNA of the CDR3 is TGTGCCAGCAGCTTAACCGGCAATAATTCACCCCTCCACTTT.

This sequence joins TRBV19 and TRBJ1-6, with 11 positions matching TRBD1. The CDR3 contains 18 residues. The germline gives CDR1 LNHDA, CDR2 SQIVND (reference sequence). V shed 5 bases, J shed 1 base, and the junction held 7 bases outside the gene matches. The chain's CDR3 is CASSHRTGGASYNSPLHF. The CDR3 DNA is TGTGCCAGTAGTCACCGGACAGGGGGCGCATCCTATAATTCACCCCTCCACTTT.

The V and J genes are TRBV30 and TRBJ2-1; TRBD2 matches at 10 bases. The CDR3 sequence is 15 residues long. V was clipped by 0 bases and J by 9 bases; unmatched bases: 8. Germline V gene sequence: CDR1 GTSNPN, CDR2 SVGIG (reference sequence). CDR3 protein: CAWSVVSGGPGEQFF. The CDR3 DNA sequence: TGTGCCTGGAGTGTAGTTAGCGGGGGGCCCGGTGAGCAGTTCTTC.

J is TRBJ2-7 and V is TRBV7-9; TRBD1 might be the D (5 bases). This CDR3 contains 12 residues. Germline V gene lookup returns CDR1 SEHNR and CDR2 FQNEAQ (reference sequence). The V gene lost 5 bases and the J gene lost 6 bases, with 11 bases spanning the gap. The CDR3 loop is CASSLGAVEQYF. The CDR3 coding sequence is TGTGCCAGCAGCCTAGGGGCTGTCGAGCAGTACTTC. Full variable domain (rest looked up from reference TRBV7-9 and TRBJ2-7): DTGVSQNPRHKITKRGQNVTFRCDPISEHNRLYWYRQTLGQGPEFLTYFQNEAQLEKSRLLSDRFSAERPKGSFSTLEIQRTEQGDSAMYLCASSLGAVEQYFGPGTRLTVT.

The rearrangement links TRBV4-1 to TRBJ1-4; D might be TRBD1 (5 bases). CDR3 length equals 14 residues. V was pared by 4 bases and J by 8 bases, with 14 bases between. Germline values: CDR1 MGHRA, CDR2 YSYEKL. The CDR3 DNA follows: TGCGCCAGCAGCCTCTACCGGGACGGCGAAAAACTGTTTTTT. Translating gives CASSLYRDGEKLFF.

The chain carries TRBV18 and TRBJ1-1, with D possibly being TRBD1 (5 bases). Germline assignment: CDR1 KGHSH and CDR2 LQKENI. Trimming shortened V by 6 bases and J by 8 bases, and 13 bases separated the two germline ends. CDR3 length: 12 amino acids. CDR3 sequence reads: CASSNRGGEAFF. Written as DNA, the CDR3 is TGTGCCAGCTCCAACCGGGGCGGGGAAGCTTTCTTT.